The rows below give T cell receptor beta chains drawn from one sample of a study of T cells in Graves' hyperthyroidism and ophthalmopathy. TCRdb analysed the multiplex PCR reads with MiXCR anew, one entry per CDR3 protein. The table shows around 300,000 distinct CDR3 sequences, with approximately 19% occurring only once. The sample comprised blood. The receptors derive from a man in his fifties with Graves' ophthalmopathy. The CDR3 runs from the conserved cysteine through the conserved F or W. D genes are given only for firm matches. The size field is filled for only some rows; it gives once, few, many or a size class.

j_call	clone_size	v_call	d_call	cdr3_nt	cdr3_aa
TRBJ1-1	many	TRBV2	-	TGTGCCAGCAGTGAACGGGGGGCGAACACTGAAGCTTTCTTT	CASSERGANTEAFF
TRBJ2-7	many	TRBV5-6	-	TGTGCCAGCAGCTTGGGGAGGGGCCGATCCTACGAGCAGTACTTC	CASSLGRGRSYEQYF
TRBJ2-3	-	TRBV20-1	TRBD2	TGCAGTGCGTTAGCGGGAGGCTTCACAGATACGCAGTATTTT	CSALAGGFTDTQYF
TRBJ2-1	-	TRBV4-1	TRBD2	TGCGCCAGCAGCCAAGATGGGACTAACAATGAGCAGTTCTTC	CASSQDGTNNEQFF
TRBJ2-3	many	TRBV20-1	TRBD2	TGCAGTGCTAGAGATCGACTAGCGGCTGTGGATACGCAGTATTTT	CSARDRLAAVDTQYF
TRBJ1-1	few	TRBV6-1	-	TGTGCCAGCAGTGAGTTCTACAGTCTCGGAGCTTTCTTT	CASSEFYSLGAFF
TRBJ2-4	-	TRBV20-1	TRBD1	TGCAGTGCCCCCCCGATGCAGGGGGCGACCAAAAACATTCAGTACTTC	CSAPPMQGATKNIQYF
TRBJ1-1	many	TRBV3-1	-	TGTGCCAGCAGCCAAGGGTACGGGAACACTGAAGCTTTCTTT	CASSQGYGNTEAFF
TRBJ2-2	few	TRBV12-3/TRBV12-4	-	TGTGCCAGCAGTTCGACAGTTTACACCGGGGAGCTGTTTTTT	CASSSTVYTGELFF
TRBJ2-3	many	TRBV20-1	-	TGCAGTGCTAGTGCCCCCGCCGGAGGAATCCATACGCAGTATTTT	CSASAPAGGIHTQYF
TRBJ1-3	-	TRBV3-1	TRBD1	TGTGCCAGCAGCCGGACAGGGGACTCTGGAAACACCATATATTTT	CASSRTGDSGNTIYF
TRBJ2-5	-	TRBV20-1	TRBD2	TGCAGTGCTAGAGATCGACTAGCGGGATCAGAGACCCAGTACTTC	CSARDRLAGSETQYF
TRBJ1-5	-	TRBV20-1	TRBD1	TGCAGTGCTAGCGTGACAGGGACCAATCAGCCCCAGCATTTT	CSASVTGTNQPQHF
TRBJ2-1	-	TRBV5-1	-	TGCGCCAGCAGCCCGACCCGAGTCAACAATGAGCAGTTCTTC	CASSPTRVNNEQFF
TRBJ2-7	many	TRBV12-3/TRBV12-4	TRBD2	TGTGCCAGCAGTTTAAGCGGGGGGCAAGACGAGCAGTACTTC	CASSLSGGQDEQYF
TRBJ2-7	many	TRBV6-8	TRBD2	TGTGCCAGCAGTACCCGTCGGATAGCGGGATGGGAGCAGTACTTC	CASSTRRIAGWEQYF
TRBJ2-2	few	TRBV7-9	TRBD1	TGTGCCAGCAGCGACAGGGTAGCCGGGGAGCTGTTTTTT	CASSDRVAGELFF
TRBJ2-1	few	TRBV6-1	-	TGTGCCAGCAAAGGACGGTACTCCTACAATGAGCAGTTCTTC	CASKGRYSYNEQFF
TRBJ2-7	many	TRBV5-1	-	TGCGCCAGCAGCTTGGGGATGGGGCCCTCCTACGAGCAGTACTTC	CASSLGMGPSYEQYF
TRBJ1-5	many	TRBV2	-	TGTGCCAGCAGTGATGTAGGACAGAGCGATCAGCCCCAGCATTTT	CASSDVGQSDQPQHF
TRBJ2-3	many	TRBV7-3	-	TGTGCCAGCAGCTTAGAGGACTGGACAGATACGCAGTATTTT	CASSLEDWTDTQYF
TRBJ2-7	-	TRBV30	-	TGTGCCTGTGACCGGGCTTCCTACGAGCAGTACTTC	CACDRASYEQYF
TRBJ2-7	many	TRBV20-1	-	TGCAGTACCCGGAGGGTATATTATGGTAGCGACGAGCAGTACTTC	CSTRRVYYGSDEQYF
TRBJ2-5	-	TRBV7-6	TRBD2	TGTGCCAGCAGCTTACGGGCTAGCGGGAGGGAAGAGACCCAGTACTTC	CASSLRASGREETQYF
TRBJ2-1	many	TRBV2	-	TGTGCCAGCAGTGACCCCGGACAGTCGAGCTCCTACAATGAGCAGTTCTTC	CASSDPGQSSSYNEQFF
TRBJ1-1	few	TRBV28	TRBD1	TGTGCCAGCAGTCCCGGGACAGTGGGGGACACTGAAGCTTTCTTT	CASSPGTVGDTEAFF
TRBJ1-1	-	TRBV29-1	TRBD1	TGCAGCGCCAGGGGACAGCCGAACACTGAAGCTTTCTTT	CSARGQPNTEAFF
TRBJ1-4	-	TRBV28	-	TGTGCCAGCACCTTCTCGGGGGTCAGCCCAAAACTGTTTTTT	CASTFSGVSPKLFF
TRBJ2-2	-	TRBV29-1	TRBD2	TGCAGCGTCATTCCTCTAGCGGGAGGGCCGAACACCGGGGAGCTGTTTTTT	CSVIPLAGGPNTGELFF
TRBJ2-7	few	TRBV19	-	TGTGCCAGTAGTATCGGGACGGTAGCAGGGGAGCAGTACTTC	CASSIGTVAGEQYF
TRBJ1-3	once	TRBV18	-	TGTGCCAGCTCACTAGTAGCGGGATCCGGAAACACCATATATTTT	CASSLVAGSGNTIYF
TRBJ2-1	-	TRBV24-1	-	TGTGCCACTTGCTCTAGGGGGGTTGGCAATGAGCAGTTCTTC	CATCSRGVGNEQFF
TRBJ2-5	-	TRBV2	-	TGCGCCAGCAGCCAAGCCCCGGGGATGAGGGGCAGAGAGACCCAGTACTTC	CASSQAPGMRGRETQYF
TRBJ1-4	many	TRBV15	-	TGTGCCACCAGCAGAGATGTAGTAAATGAAAAACTGTTTTTT	CATSRDVVNEKLFF
TRBJ1-5	few	TRBV29-1	TRBD1	TGCAGCGTTGGAGGGGACAGCAGCAATCAGCCCCAGCATTTT	CSVGGDSSNQPQHF
TRBJ2-7	-	TRBV10-2	-	TGCGCCAGCAGACCCGGGCCCCCCTCCTACGAGCAGTACTTC	CASRPGPPSYEQYF
TRBJ1-4	few	TRBV5-1	TRBD1	TGCGCCAGCAGCGCGTCGACAGGGGTTAATGAGAAACTGTTTTTT	CASSASTGVNEKLFF
TRBJ1-5	few	TRBV20-1	TRBD1	TGCAGTGCTAGATCGACAGGGGATCAGCCCCAGCATTTT	CSARSTGDQPQHF
TRBJ2-7	-	TRBV7-8	TRBD2	TGTGCCAGCAGCCCCGGACTAGCGAGTCCGGGGGGTGCCTACGAGCAGTACTTC	CASSPGLASPGGAYEQYF
TRBJ1-4	-	TRBV9	-	TGTGCCAGCAGCGCAAGGTCGTCCTTTAATGAAAAACTGTTTTTT	CASSARSSFNEKLFF
TRBJ2-2	few	TRBV28	TRBD1	TGTGCCAGCAGCCGAACCGGACAGGGCACCGGGGAGCTGTTTTTT	CASSRTGQGTGELFF
TRBJ1-5	many	TRBV24-1	-	TGTGCCACCAGTGATTCCGGCAGGGTAGATCAGCCCCAGCATTTT	CATSDSGRVDQPQHF
TRBJ2-5	few	TRBV5-4	TRBD1	TGTGCCAGCGCCCCCGGGACAGAAGAGACCCAGTACTTC	CASAPGTEETQYF
TRBJ2-5	-	TRBV10-3	-	TGTGCCATCAGTGAAGATGGATTCAGGGAGACCCAGTACTTC	CAISEDGFRETQYF
TRBJ1-5	-	TRBV5-1	-	TGCGCCAGCAGCCCGGGCGATAGCAATCAGCCCCAGCATTTT	CASSPGDSNQPQHF
TRBJ2-7	many	TRBV28	-	TGTGCCAGCCCCGCCTCCGGGACGGAGGGTTATGACGAGCAGTACTTC	CASPASGTEGYDEQYF
TRBJ2-7	-	TRBV6-5	-	TGTGCCAGCAGTTACTTACCCGACAGAACCTCCGAGCAGTACTTC	CASSYLPDRTSEQYF
TRBJ1-5	many	TRBV2	TRBD1	TGTGCCAGCATGACAGGGGAGGACCAGCCCCAGCATTTT	CASMTGEDQPQHF
TRBJ1-2	-	TRBV10-3	TRBD1	TGTGCCATCAGGGAGGGACAGCTAAACTATGGCTACACCTTC	CAIREGQLNYGYTF
TRBJ1-5	-	TRBV20-1	TRBD1	TGCAGTGCTTCATTCACAGGGGCGGGGGCGGGCAATCAGCCCCAGCATTTT	CSASFTGAGAGNQPQHF
TRBJ2-1	-	TRBV19	-	TGTGCCAGTAGTATAGATCAAGGGATGGACAATGAGCAGTTCTTC	CASSIDQGMDNEQFF
TRBJ1-5	many	TRBV28	-	TGTGCCAGCAGTTTAAAGGGAACTTATAGCAATCAGCCCCAGCATTTT	CASSLKGTYSNQPQHF